The T cell receptor (beta chain) described here comes from a study of shared clonotypes between healthy human individuals. Regarding this clone: The antigen is undetermined.

Study results and limitations: Between a handful of donors, naive CD4 clonotypes were shared at a level of about 5%.

In the study's own analysis: ImmunoSEQ yielded junction-only sequences lacking quality scores, so filtering differed. TCRdb keeps only in-frame clones here, not all; method: immunoSEQ multiplex PCR. V, J and clone size reflect that table, while D and trimming were determined from the DNA. The sample yields over a million clones, roughly 96% seen once. The CDR3 consists of 19 residues. Trimming shortened V by 2 bases and J by 0 bases, and 19 bases separated the two germline ends. The germline gives CDR1 MDHEN, CDR2 SYDVKM. The rearrangement links TRBV28 to TRBJ1-4, with a weak D call TRBD1 (6 bases). The sequenced sample was naive CD4+ T cells sorted from blood. Subset indicated: CD45RA+ positively selected. The receptor was derived from a man aged 30-40 years in good health. Here the CDR3 reads CASSLTPGQRITTNEKLFF. CDR3 DNA: TGTGCCAGCAGTTTAACCCCAGGACAGAGAATCACAACTAATGAAAAACTGTTTTTT.